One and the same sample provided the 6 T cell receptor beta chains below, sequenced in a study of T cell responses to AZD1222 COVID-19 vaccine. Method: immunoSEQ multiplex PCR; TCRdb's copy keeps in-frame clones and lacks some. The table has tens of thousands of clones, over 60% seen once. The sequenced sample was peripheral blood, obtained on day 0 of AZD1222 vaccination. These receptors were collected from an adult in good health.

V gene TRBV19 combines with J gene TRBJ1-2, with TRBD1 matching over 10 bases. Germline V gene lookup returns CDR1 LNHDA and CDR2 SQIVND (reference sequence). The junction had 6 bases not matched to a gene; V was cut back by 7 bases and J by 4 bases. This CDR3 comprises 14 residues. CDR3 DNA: TGTGCCAGTACCTCGACAGGGGGCTCCTATGGCTACACCTTC. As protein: CASTSTGGSYGYTF.

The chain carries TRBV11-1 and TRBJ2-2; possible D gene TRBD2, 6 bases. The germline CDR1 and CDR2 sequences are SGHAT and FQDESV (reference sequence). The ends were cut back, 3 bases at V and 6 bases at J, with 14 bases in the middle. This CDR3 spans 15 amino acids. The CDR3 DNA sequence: TGTGCCAGCAGCTTGGGGGGAACGTTTCCCGGGGAGCTGTTTTTT. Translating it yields CASSLGGTFPGELFF.

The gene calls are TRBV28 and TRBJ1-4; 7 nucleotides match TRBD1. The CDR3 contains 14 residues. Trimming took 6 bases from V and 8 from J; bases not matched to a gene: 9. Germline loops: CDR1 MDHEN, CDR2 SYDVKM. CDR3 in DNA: TGTGCCAGCAGGTTGGGAGGGGGCCGCGAAAAACTGTTTTTT. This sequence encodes CASRLGGGREKLFF.

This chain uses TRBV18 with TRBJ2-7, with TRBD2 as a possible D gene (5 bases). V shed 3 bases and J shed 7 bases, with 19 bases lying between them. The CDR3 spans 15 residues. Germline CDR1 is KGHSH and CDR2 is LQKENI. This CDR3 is CASSPAGLTRGEQYF. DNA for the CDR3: TGTGCCAGCTCACCTGCGGGTCTCACCCGGGGAGAGCAGTACTTC.

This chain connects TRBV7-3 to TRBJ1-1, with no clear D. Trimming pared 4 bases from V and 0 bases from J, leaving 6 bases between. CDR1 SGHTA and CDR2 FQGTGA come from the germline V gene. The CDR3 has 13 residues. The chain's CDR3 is CASSSQMNTEAFF. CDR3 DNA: TGTGCCAGCAGCTCACAGATGAACACTGAAGCTTTCTTT.

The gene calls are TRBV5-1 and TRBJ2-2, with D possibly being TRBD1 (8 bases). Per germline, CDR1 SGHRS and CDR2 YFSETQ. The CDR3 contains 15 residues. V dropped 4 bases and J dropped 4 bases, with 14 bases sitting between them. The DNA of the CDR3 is TGCGCCAGCAGCCCGGGGGGACAGGCCACCGGGGAGCTGTTTTTT. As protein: CASSPGGQATGELFF. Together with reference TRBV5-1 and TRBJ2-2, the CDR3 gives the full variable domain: KAGVTQTPRYLIKTRGQQVTLSCSPISGHRSVSWYQQTPGQGLQFLFEYFSETQRNKGNFPGRFSGRQFSNSRSEMNVSTLELGDSALYLCASSPGGQATGELFFGEGSRLTVL.